The entry below gives a single T cell receptor (beta chain) sequence along with its context. The data were taken from a study of T cell changes during pregnancy in multiple sclerosis. TCRdb's copy holds only in-frame clones and misses some; the assay was immunoSEQ multiplex PCR. Of tens of thousands of clones in the sample, about 90% were seen once. Between the trimmed V and J ends, which lost 2 bases and 1 base, there was a span of 5 bases. The CDR3 has 14 amino acids. Per germline, CDR1 SGHTA and CDR2 FQGTGA. The chain employs TRBV7-3 and TRBJ2-2; no clear D. This sequence was found in a female donor with multiple sclerosis, enrolled in a pregnancy study. The sample was CD4+ T cells from peripheral blood mononuclear cells, taken after pregnancy. CDR3 nucleotides: TGTGCCAGCAGCTTATTCCGGAACACCGGGGAGCTGTTTTTT. This translates into CASSLFRNTGELFF.